The clone carrying this TCR beta chain was picked up one time. Antigen unknown. There are 14 residues in the CDR3. Between the trimmed V and J ends, which lost 4 bases and 2 bases, there was a span of 11 bases. Germline CDR1 reads MDHEN; CDR2 reads SYDVKM. Donors comprised healthy HIV-negative adults lacking recent acute infections or vaccinations. The data were taken from a study of shared clonotypes between healthy human individuals. Study details: Every donor yielded three CD4 naive, three CD4 memory, two CD8 naive and one CD8 memory plate.

Sequencing used immunoSEQ multiplex PCR; TCRdb keeps in-frame clones, though not all of them. The sample shows fewer than 1.6 million clones, approximately 98.5% of them seen only once. Overall study findings and caveats: The four-donor shared clonotypes exceeded non-shared clonotypes in generation probability, with non-shared ones scoring lower. What naive subsets generally showed was a larger estimated richness than memory subsets showed.

The chain carries TRBV28 and TRBJ1-1; D is unclear. This sequence originates from a young man in good health. The sample comprised naive CD4+ T cells sorted from blood. Regarding subset: CD45RA+ positively selected. CDR3: CASSSPQLNTEAFF. In nucleotides, the CDR3 is TGTGCCAGCAGTTCGCCACAATTAAACACTGAAGCTTTCTTT.